This TCR beta chain was profiled in a study of graft-versus-host responses after intestinal transplantation. The wider study: Recipients were all induced with anti-thymocyte globulin, then given tacrolimus and steroids for around three years.

The protocol was immunoSEQ multiplex PCR, while the TCRdb copy is restricted to in-frame clones and leaves out a portion. Of under 100,000 clones in the sample, approximately 90% were seen once. CDR1 SGHVS and CDR2 FNYEAQ come from the germline V gene. The germline V and J ends were trimmed by 1 base and 8 bases, with 20 bases remaining between them. The CDR3 is made up of 16 amino acids. Regarding the study as a whole: GvH clones were identified in recipient marrow, with some first appearing in ileum or blood.

Comments on this clone: The antigen is not known.

This chain connects TRBV7-6 to TRBJ1-2; possible D gene TRBD1, 5 bases. The source material was unstimulated CD8+ T cells sorted from spleen or lymph node cells, sampled before transplant. This sequence was found in a human donor who was the organ donor for an intestinal transplant. The CDR3 coding sequence is TGTGCCAGCAGCTTAGATTCGGGGGTATCGGTCGAAGGCTACACCTTC. It specifies CASSLDSGVSVEGYTF.